The rows below give T cell receptor beta chains drawn from one sample of a study of T cell responses to AZD1222 COVID-19 vaccine. Method: immunoSEQ multiplex PCR; TCRdb's copy keeps in-frame clones and lacks some. Of under 200,000 clones in the sample, roughly 92% were seen once. This specimen was peripheral blood, taken on day 0 of AZD1222 vaccination. These receptors originate from an adult in good health. The CDR3 runs from the conserved cysteine through the conserved F or W. D genes are given only for firm matches. The size field is filled for only some rows; it gives once, few, many or a size class.

V gene	clone size	J gene	D gene	CDR3 protein	CDR3 DNA
TRBV7-9	NA	TRBJ1-4	NA	CASSLDGRGGSEKLFF	TGTGCCAGCAGCTTAGACGGCAGGGGAGGATCTGAAAAACTGTTTTTT
TRBV2	once	TRBJ2-6	NA	CASSEDTSSGANVLTF	TGTGCCAGCAGTGAAGACACCTCCTCTGGGGCCAACGTCCTGACTTTC
TRBV9	NA	TRBJ1-2	NA	CASSGTHPVDYGYTF	TGTGCCAGCAGCGGCACACACCCGGTGGACTATGGCTACACCTTC
TRBV7-2	NA	TRBJ2-7	NA	CASSLGQPYEQYF	TGTGCCAGCAGCTTAGGACAGCCCTACGAGCAGTACTTC
TRBV2	NA	TRBJ1-5	TRBD1	CASRAGGGGNQPQHF	TGTGCCAGCCGGGCAGGGGGCGGGGGCAATCAGCCCCAGCATTTT
TRBV6-5	NA	TRBJ1-1	NA	CASRTQWTVNTEAFF	TGTGCCAGCAGGACCCAGTGGACAGTGAACACTGAAGCTTTCTTT
TRBV5-6	NA	TRBJ1-3	NA	CASSFWGTGNTIYF	TGTGCCAGCAGCTTTTGGGGGACTGGAAACACCATATATTTT
TRBV11-2	NA	TRBJ2-2	TRBD1	CASSLRGLNTGELFF	TGTGCCAGCAGCTTGAGGGGGCTCAACACCGGGGAGCTGTTTTTT
TRBV7-8	NA	TRBJ2-7	TRBD2	CASSDWLASGFYEQYF	TGTGCCAGCAGCGACTGGTTGGCTAGCGGGTTTTACGAGCAGTACTTC
TRBV19	once	TRBJ1-1	NA	CASREGRSTEAFF	TGTGCCAGTAGAGAGGGTCGGTCTACTGAAGCTTTCTTT
TRBV19	NA	TRBJ1-2	NA	CASSISPRPFYGYTF	TGTGCCAGTAGTATATCGCCGAGGCCCTTCTATGGCTACACCTTC
TRBV10-1	NA	TRBJ1-1	NA	CASSESGAAYTEAFF	TGCGCCAGCAGTGAGTCCGGGGCAGCATACACTGAAGCTTTCTTT
TRBV2	NA	TRBJ1-2	TRBD1	CASSGTGYGYTF	TGTGCCAGCAGTGGGACAGGGTATGGCTACACCTTC
TRBV7-9	NA	TRBJ1-1	NA	CASSLAGENTEAFF	TGTGCCAGCAGCTTAGCCGGGGAGAACACTGAAGCTTTCTTT
TRBV27	NA	TRBJ2-7	NA	CASSYARVYYEQYF	TGTGCCAGCAGTTACGCCAGGGTTTACTACGAGCAGTACTTC
TRBV9	NA	TRBJ2-3	TRBD1	CASSSRTGTGSDTQYF	TGTGCCAGCAGCTCCCGGACAGGAACTGGTTCAGATACGCAGTATTTT
TRBV10-2	NA	TRBJ2-6	NA	CASSEGGSGANVLTF	TGCGCCAGCAGTGAGGGGGGTTCTGGGGCCAACGTCCTGACTTTC
TRBV10-3	NA	TRBJ1-5	NA	CAISEGQGNQPQHF	TGTGCCATCAGTGAGGGCCAGGGCAATCAGCCCCAGCATTTT
TRBV7-2	NA	TRBJ2-1	TRBD2	CASSLEALAGYNEQFF	TGTGCCAGCAGCTTAGAGGCCCTAGCGGGCTACAATGAGCAGTTCTTC